A single sample is the source of the 16 T cell receptor beta chains below, sequenced in a study of blood T cell repertoires in COVID-19. Some clones are missing from TCRdb's copy, which holds only in-frame ones; the method was immunoSEQ multiplex PCR. In the table there are some 16,000 clones, roughly 81% of which are singletons. What was sequenced was peripheral blood. The receptors were gathered from a man in his 60s with acute or convalescent COVID-19.

V is TRBV27 and J is TRBJ1-1, with a weak D call TRBD1 (6 bases). Deletions cut 1 base from V and 3 bases from J, with 6 bases between. Per germline, CDR1 MNHEY and CDR2 SMNVEV (reference sequence). There are 13 residues in the CDR3. This CDR3 is CASSLYRDTEAFF. The DNA for the CDR3 is TGTGCCAGCAGTTTATACAGGGACACTGAAGCTTTCTTT.

The V gene is TRBV29-1, the J gene TRBJ2-3; 14 positions agree with TRBD2. Germline V lookup: CDR1 SQVTM, CDR2 ANQGSEA. The V and J ends lost 6 bases and 4 bases, in that order; junction bases with no gene match: 3. This CDR3 region has 14 residues. In DNA, the CDR3 is TGCAGCGTCAGGGGACTAGCGGGGGCAGATACGCAGTATTTT. As protein: CSVRGLAGADTQYF.

The chain recombines TRBV11-3 with TRBJ2-7; the D is unclear. V was pared by 1 base and J by 6 bases, with 10 bases between. The CDR3 spans 13 residues. CDR1 is SGHNT, CDR2 YENEEA, per germline. CDR3 sequence reads: CASSLVTGGEQYF. Written as DNA, the CDR3 is TGTGCCAGCAGCTTAGTAACTGGTGGCGAGCAGTACTTC.

The chain uses TRBV7-8 and TRBJ2-7, with D uncertain. Trimming took 1 base from V and 0 from J, leaving 7 bases between them. This CDR3 spans 14 amino acids. Germline-derived CDR1 and CDR2 are SGHVS and FQNEAQ. CDR3 residues: CASSLVQDSYEQYF. For the CDR3, the DNA is TGTGCCAGCAGCTTAGTCCAGGACTCCTACGAGCAGTACTTC.

The rearrangement joins TRBV27 to TRBJ2-2, with D unclear. CDR1 is MNHEY and CDR2 is SMNVEV in the germline V gene (reference sequence). With 3 bases removed from V and 6 bases from J, the gap between germline ends came to 5 bases. The CDR3 has 12 residues. The CDR3 sequence is CASSFQSGELFF. The CDR3 DNA is TGTGCCAGCAGTTTCCAATCCGGGGAGCTGTTTTTT.

The chain links TRBV4-2 to TRBJ2-5; 9 nucleotides match TRBD2. Germline CDR1 is LGHNA and CDR2 is YNFKEQ. This CDR3 is 16 amino acids long. Germline trimming cut 4 bases from V and 3 bases from J; bases unmatched to any gene: 9. DNA of the CDR3: TGTGCCAGCAGCCTAACCCCTAGCGGGGCCGAAGAGACCCAGTACTTC. Encoded protein: CASSLTPSGAEETQYF.

The gene calls are TRBV2 and TRBJ1-3; D is perhaps TRBD1 (6 bases). Trimming pared 6 bases from V and 4 bases from J, leaving 13 bases between. The germline CDR1 and CDR2 sequences are SNHLY and FYNNEI. The CDR3 sequence is 14 residues long. The CDR3 reads CASSLQGSGNTIYF. The DNA for the CDR3 is TGTGCCAGCAGCTTACAGGGCTCCGGAAACACCATATATTTT.

This chain links TRBV27 with TRBJ1-1; no definite D call. Germline V CDR1 and CDR2: MNHEY, SMNVEV (reference sequence). The CDR3 runs to 14 residues. Deletions cut 3 bases from V and 4 bases from J, with 12 bases between. DNA of the CDR3: TGTGCCAGCAGTTTCCTCCGGGGAGGCACTGAAGCTTTCTTT. It translates to CASSFLRGGTEAFF.

The chain uses TRBV2 and TRBJ2-5, with 8 bases lining up with TRBD1. This CDR3 spans 15 amino acids. Germline V gene data show CDR1 as SNHLY and CDR2 as FYNNEI. V lost 5 bases, J lost 4 bases, and 9 bases stayed unmatched. The chain's CDR3 is CASSWGQAGRETQYF. CDR3 nucleotide sequence: TGTGCCAGCAGTTGGGGACAGGCTGGTCGAGAGACCCAGTACTTC.

This chain links TRBV5-1 with TRBJ2-3, with 7 nucleotides matching TRBD2. This CDR3 is built from 15 residues. CDR1 is SGHRS and CDR2 is YFSETQ in the germline V gene. The junction had 10 bases not matched to a gene; V was cut back by 3 bases and J by 6 bases. CDR3 DNA sequence: TGCGCCAGCAGCTCCGGACTAGGGCAGGCGGATACGCAGTATTTT. As protein: CASSSGLGQADTQYF.

The chain recombines TRBV5-1 with TRBJ1-1; D ambiguous. The CDR3 consists of 13 residues. Germline V lookup: CDR1 SGHRS, CDR2 YFSETQ. V lost 0 bases and J lost 5, with 8 bases in between. CDR3 nucleotide sequence: TGCGCCAGCAGCTTGGGGTACACGACTGAAGCTTTCTTT. Protein: CASSLGYTTEAFF. The full variable domain, rest sourced from reference TRBV5-1 and TRBJ1-1, is KAGVTQTPRYLIKTRGQQVTLSCSPISGHRSVSWYQQTPGQGLQFLFEYFSETQRNKGNFPGRFSGRQFSNSRSEMNVSTLELGDSALYLCASSLGYTTEAFFGQGTRLTVV.

This chain joins TRBV11-1 and TRBJ2-3, with 12 bases fitting TRBD2. Germline trimming cut 5 bases from V and 2 bases from J; bases unmatched to any gene: 5. The germline gives CDR1 SGHAT, CDR2 FQDESV (reference sequence). The CDR3 covers 16 residues. The CDR3 is CASSPGTSGLTDTQYF. Written as DNA, the CDR3 is TGTGCCAGCAGCCCAGGGACTAGCGGGCTCACAGATACGCAGTATTTT. Full variable domain (outside the CDR3, taken from reference TRBV11-1 and TRBJ2-3): EAEVAQSPRYKITEKSQAVAFWCDPISGHATLYWYRQILGQGPELLVQFQDESVVDDSQLPKDRFSAERLKGVDSTLKIQPAELGDSAMYLCASSPGTSGLTDTQYFGPGTRLTVL.

V gene TRBV6-6 combines with J gene TRBJ1-4; TRBD1 agrees at 9 bases. Germline CDR1 MNHNY, CDR2 SVGAGI (reference sequence). This CDR3 is built from 15 residues. The V segment lost 6 bases and the J segment 8 bases; nucleotides outside the gene matches: 10. The CDR3 DNA reads TGTGCCAGCAGGACCCCCGGGACAGGGACGGAAAAACTGTTTTTT. Its translation is CASRTPGTGTEKLFF.

V and J are TRBV19 and TRBJ1-6; D is uncertain. The CDR3 has 14 residues. Per germline, CDR1 LNHDA and CDR2 SQIVND (reference sequence). The V end lost 1 base, the J end lost 9 bases, and 10 bases lay between the germline ends. The CDR3 here is CASSIGQLSSPLHF. The CDR3, as DNA: TGTGCCAGTAGTATAGGCCAGTTAAGTTCACCCCTCCACTTT. Drawing the rest from reference TRBV19 and TRBJ1-6, the complete variable domain is DGGITQSPKYLFRKEGQNVTLSCEQNLNHDAMYWYRQDPGQGLRLIYYSQIVNDFQKGDIAEGYSVSREKKESFPLTVTSAQKNPTAFYLCASSIGQLSSPLHFGNGTRLTVT.

The chain uses TRBV4-1 and TRBJ2-2; no definite D call. The CDR3 sequence is 14 residues long. Trimming took off 4 bases at V and 3 bases at J, with 9 bases between the two ends. Germline V lookup: CDR1 MGHRA, CDR2 YSYEKL. CDR3 nucleotide sequence: TGCGCCAGCAGCCCTATAAGAGACACCGGGGAGCTGTTTTTT. As protein: CASSPIRDTGELFF.

The J gene is TRBJ1-1, the V gene TRBV7-3; D remains unclear. The germline V gene has CDR1 SGHTA and CDR2 FQGTGA. CDR3 length equals 13 residues. V was clipped by 1 base and J by 3 bases, with 6 bases between them. The chain's CDR3 is CASSLSGDTEAFF. The DNA for the CDR3 is TGTGCCAGCAGCTTAAGCGGGGACACTGAAGCTTTCTTT.